This T cell receptor (beta chain) was sequenced for a study of shared clonotypes between healthy human individuals. In the study overall: Researchers assigned three CD4 naive, three CD4 memory, two CD8 naive and one CD8 memory plate to each donor. Findings of the study overall: Few donors restricted represented genetic and exposure-history diversity.

All donors qualified as healthy HIV-negative adults and had experienced no recent acute infections or vaccinations. Remarks on this clone: Its antigen remains unknown.

Deletions cut 3 bases from V and 10 bases from J, with 16 bases between. The germline gives CDR1 LNHDA, CDR2 SQIVND (reference sequence). This CDR3 spans 14 amino acids. Authors' analysis steps: Junction-only immunoSEQ sequences carried no quality scores, so filtering differed. Data came from immunoSEQ multiplex PCR; TCRdb stores just in-frame clones and leaves some out. V and J calls and clone size are those listed in that table; D and trimming were worked out from the DNA. The sample lists some 240,000 clones, 50% to 80% occurring once. Material for sequencing was memory CD4+ T cells sorted from blood. Subset in this sample: CD45RA-negative fraction. The genes are TRBV19 and TRBJ2-1, with D uncertain. This clonotype was obtained from a man aged 25 to 40 in good health. CDR3 sequence: CASSIRRIGREQFF. The CDR3 nucleotides read TGTGCCAGTAGTATCCGCCGAATTGGGCGCGAGCAGTTCTTC.